What follows is one T cell receptor (beta chain) and its context. Its antigen is unknown. The germline CDR1 and CDR2 sequences are MGHRA and YSYEKL. J lost 6 bases, V lost 3 bases, and 11 bases had no gene match. The CDR3 covers 16 residues. This sample was included in a study of cytomegalovirus exposure and HLA in healthy donors. Whole-study findings and limits: Under in vitro conditions, a few CMV-associated chains were confirmed as specific for CMV antigens. Presence/absence analyses assumed roughly uniform sequencing depth across donors.

The primer mix had 60 Vbeta and 13 Jbeta primers. Method: immunoSEQ multiplex PCR; TCRdb's copy keeps in-frame clones and lacks some. The table records some 150,000 clones, approximately 60% of them present only once. Sequenced: PBMCs. This TCR came from a woman aged 55-70 years in good health and CMV-seropositive. This chain joins TRBV4-1 and TRBJ2-1; 7 positions match TRBD2. The CDR3 spells CASSHHGTTRRNEQFF. In DNA form, the CDR3 reads TGCGCCAGCAGCCACCATGGGACTACCCGGCGCAATGAGCAGTTCTTC.